This T cell receptor beta chain stems from a study of early stage breast cancer tumors. Study overall: ER+/PR+/HER2- status applied to about 80% of the 16 invasive breast tumors. Invasive lobular carcinomas made up about 30% of the 12 ER+/PR+/HER2- tumors. Overall study findings and caveats: Enriched TCRB sequences shared across patients were mostly commonly generated sequences.

As concerns this clone: Its target is not known.

Germline V gene sequence: CDR1 SGHDT, CDR2 YYEEEE. The trim removed 3 bases at V and 3 bases at J, leaving 8 bases unmatched. The CDR3 runs to 17 residues. Each sample had two DNA replicates, 0.5 ug blood or around 1.6 ug tissue. The data were produced by immunoSEQ multiplex PCR, yet TCRdb's version contains in-frame clones alone and is incomplete. Here the sample spans roughly 30,000 clones, roughly four fifths being singletons. The V call is TRBV5-6, the J call TRBJ2-1, with 11 bases identical to TRBD2. This receptor was obtained from a person aged 40-50 years with breast cancer. The sequencing sample was made of blood. The CDR3 loop reads CASSSTTSGKIYNEQFF. DNA of the CDR3: TGTGCCAGCAGCTCAACGACTAGCGGGAAGATCTACAATGAGCAGTTCTTC.